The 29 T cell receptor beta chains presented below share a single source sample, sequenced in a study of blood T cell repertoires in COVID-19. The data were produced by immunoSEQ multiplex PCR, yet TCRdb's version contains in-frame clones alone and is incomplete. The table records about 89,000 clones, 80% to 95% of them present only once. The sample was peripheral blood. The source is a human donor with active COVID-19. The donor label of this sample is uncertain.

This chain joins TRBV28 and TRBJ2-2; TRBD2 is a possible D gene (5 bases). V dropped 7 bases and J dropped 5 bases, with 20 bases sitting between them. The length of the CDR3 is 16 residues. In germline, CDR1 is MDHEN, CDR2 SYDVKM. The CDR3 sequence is CASTQDQAVGTGELFF. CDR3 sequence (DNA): TGTGCCAGCACCCAGGACCAAGCGGTTGGGACCGGGGAGCTGTTTTTT.

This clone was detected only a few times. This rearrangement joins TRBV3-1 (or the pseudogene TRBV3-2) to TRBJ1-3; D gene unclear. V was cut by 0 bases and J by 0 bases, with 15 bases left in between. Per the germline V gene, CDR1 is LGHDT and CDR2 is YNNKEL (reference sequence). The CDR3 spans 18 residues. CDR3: CASSQDLRVSLSGNTIYF. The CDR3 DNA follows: TGTGCCAGCAGCCAAGATCTGAGGGTGTCACTCTCTGGAAACACCATATATTTT.

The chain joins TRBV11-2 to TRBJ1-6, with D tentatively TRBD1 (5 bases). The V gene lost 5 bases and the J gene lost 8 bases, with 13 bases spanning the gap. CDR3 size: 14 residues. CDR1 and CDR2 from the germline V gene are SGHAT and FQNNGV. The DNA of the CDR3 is TGTGCCAGCAGCCCCACGGGGGAAGATTCACCCCTCCACTTT. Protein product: CASSPTGEDSPLHF. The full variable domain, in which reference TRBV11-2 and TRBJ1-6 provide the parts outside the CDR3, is EAGVAQSPRYKIIEKRQSVAFWCNPISGHATLYWYQQILGQGPKLLIQFQNNGVVDDSQLPKDRFSAERLKGVDSTLKIQPAKLEDSAVYLCASSPTGEDSPLHFGNGTRLTVT.

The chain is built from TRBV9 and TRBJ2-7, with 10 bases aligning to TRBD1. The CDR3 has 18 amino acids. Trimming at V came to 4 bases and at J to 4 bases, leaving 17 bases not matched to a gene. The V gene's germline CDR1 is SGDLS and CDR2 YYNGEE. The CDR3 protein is CASSPSANSGTGEYEQYF. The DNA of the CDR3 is TGTGCCAGCAGCCCCAGCGCAAACTCCGGGACAGGGGAATACGAGCAGTACTTC.

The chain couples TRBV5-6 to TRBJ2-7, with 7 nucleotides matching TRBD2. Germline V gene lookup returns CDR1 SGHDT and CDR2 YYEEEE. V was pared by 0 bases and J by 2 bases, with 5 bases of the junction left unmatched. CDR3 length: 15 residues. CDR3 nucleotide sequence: TGTGCCAGCAGCTTGGGAGCGGGGCCCGCCTACGAGCAGTACTTC. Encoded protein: CASSLGAGPAYEQYF.

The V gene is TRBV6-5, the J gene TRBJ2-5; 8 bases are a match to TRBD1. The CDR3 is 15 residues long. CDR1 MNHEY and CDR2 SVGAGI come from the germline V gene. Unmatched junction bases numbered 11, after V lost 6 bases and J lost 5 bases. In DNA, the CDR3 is TGTGCCAGCAGGCCACAGGGGGGACCCCCGGAGACCCAGTACTTC. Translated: CASRPQGGPPETQYF.

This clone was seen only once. The CDR3 here is CASSRIEGQLETQYF. In DNA, the CDR3 is TGTGCCAGCAGCCGAATCGAAGGACAGTTAGAGACCCAGTACTTC. The chain combines TRBV7-9 with TRBJ2-5, with D perhaps TRBD1 (6 bases). CDR1 is SEHNR, CDR2 FQNEAQ, per germline (reference sequence). V dropped 5 bases and J dropped 4 bases, with 17 bases sitting between them. The CDR3 has 15 residues.

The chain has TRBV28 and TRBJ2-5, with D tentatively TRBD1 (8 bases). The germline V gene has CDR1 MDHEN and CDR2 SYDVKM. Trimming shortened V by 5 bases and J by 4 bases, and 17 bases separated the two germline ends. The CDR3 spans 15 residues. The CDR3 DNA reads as TGTGCCAGCAGTGGCCACAGGGGGGGCGTAGAGACCCAGTACTTC. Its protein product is CASSGHRGGVETQYF.

CDR3 sequence: CAISGGGTGFNQPQHF. In nucleotides, the CDR3 is TGTGCCATCAGTGGAGGCGGGACAGGGTTCAATCAGCCCCAGCATTTT. The chain has TRBV10-3 and TRBJ1-5; 9 nucleotides agree with TRBD1. This CDR3 is built from 16 residues. With 4 bases clipped from V and 3 bases from J, the junction kept 7 bases outside the gene matches. Germline values: CDR1 ENHRY, CDR2 SYGVKD.

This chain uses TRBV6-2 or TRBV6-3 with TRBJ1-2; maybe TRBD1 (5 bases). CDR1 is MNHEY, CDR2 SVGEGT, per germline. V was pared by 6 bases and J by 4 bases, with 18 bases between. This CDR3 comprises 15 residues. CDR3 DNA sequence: TGTGCCAGCAGACCTCCCGGGGGGACGGCCTATGGCTACACCTTC. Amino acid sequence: CASRPPGGTAYGYTF.

The CDR3 region has the DNA TGTGCCAGCAGTCAACAGGGACAGGTCTACGAGCAGTACTTC. Protein: CASSQQGQVYEQYF. The gene calls are TRBV28 and TRBJ2-7; 8 bases are shared with TRBD1. The V gene's germline CDR1 is MDHEN and CDR2 SYDVKM. The CDR3 consists of 14 residues. With V trimmed by 5 bases and J by 3 bases, 6 bases remained unmatched.

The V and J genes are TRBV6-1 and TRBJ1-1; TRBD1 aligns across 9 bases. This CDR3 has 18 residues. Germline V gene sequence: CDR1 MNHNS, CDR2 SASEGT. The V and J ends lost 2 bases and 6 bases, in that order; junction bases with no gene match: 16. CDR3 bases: TGTGCCAGCAGTGAAAATCCGACCGGGACAGGGTTGAGGCCTGAAGCTTTCTTT. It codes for CASSENPTGTGLRPEAFF.

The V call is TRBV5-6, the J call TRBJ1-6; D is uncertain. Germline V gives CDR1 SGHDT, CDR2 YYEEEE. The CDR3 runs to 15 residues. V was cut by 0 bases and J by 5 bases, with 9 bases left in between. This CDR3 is CASSLGSTDNSPLHF. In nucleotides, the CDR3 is TGTGCCAGCAGCTTGGGTTCTACCGATAATTCACCCCTCCACTTT.

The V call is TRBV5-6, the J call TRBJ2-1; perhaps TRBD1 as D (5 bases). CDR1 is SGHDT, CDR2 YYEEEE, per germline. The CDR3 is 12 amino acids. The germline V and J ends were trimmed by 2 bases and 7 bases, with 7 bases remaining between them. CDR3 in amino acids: CASSFDRNEQFF. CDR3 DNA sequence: TGTGCCAGCAGCTTCGACAGAAATGAGCAGTTCTTC.

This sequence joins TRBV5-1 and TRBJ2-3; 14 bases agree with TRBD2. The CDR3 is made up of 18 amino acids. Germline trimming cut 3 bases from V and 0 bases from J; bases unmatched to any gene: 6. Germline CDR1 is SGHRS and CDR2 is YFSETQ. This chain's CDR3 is CASSSGTSGGFSTDTQYF. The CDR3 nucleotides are TGCGCCAGCAGCTCAGGGACTAGCGGGGGTTTTAGCACAGATACGCAGTATTTT.

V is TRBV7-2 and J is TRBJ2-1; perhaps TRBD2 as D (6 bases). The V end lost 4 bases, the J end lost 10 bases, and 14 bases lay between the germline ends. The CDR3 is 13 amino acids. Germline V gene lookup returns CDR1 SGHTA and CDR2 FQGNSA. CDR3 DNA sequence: TGTGCCAGCAGCTCGACTAGAGTGGGGGAGCAGTTCTTC. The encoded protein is CASSSTRVGEQFF.

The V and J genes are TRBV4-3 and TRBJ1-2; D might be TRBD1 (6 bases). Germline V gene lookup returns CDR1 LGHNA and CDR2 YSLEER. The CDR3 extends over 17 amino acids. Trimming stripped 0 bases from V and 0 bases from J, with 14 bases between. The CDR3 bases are TGCGCCAGCAGCCAAGAACAGGGCACGCTTGCTAACTATGGCTACACCTTC. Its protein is CASSQEQGTLANYGYTF.

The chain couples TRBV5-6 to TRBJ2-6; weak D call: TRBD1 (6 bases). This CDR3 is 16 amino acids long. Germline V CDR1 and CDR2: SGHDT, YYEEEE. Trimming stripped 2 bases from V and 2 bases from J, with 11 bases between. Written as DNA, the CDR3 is TGTGCCAGCAGCTTCACAGGGAGCACTGGGGCCAACGTCCTGACTTTC. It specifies CASSFTGSTGANVLTF.

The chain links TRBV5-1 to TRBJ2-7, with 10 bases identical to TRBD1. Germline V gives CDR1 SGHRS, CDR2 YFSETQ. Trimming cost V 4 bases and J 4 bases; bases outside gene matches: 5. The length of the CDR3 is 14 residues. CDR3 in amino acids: CASSEGQGVYEQYF. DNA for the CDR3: TGCGCCAGCAGCGAAGGACAGGGGGTATACGAGCAGTACTTC. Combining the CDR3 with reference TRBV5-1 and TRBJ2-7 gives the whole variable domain KAGVTQTPRYLIKTRGQQVTLSCSPISGHRSVSWYQQTPGQGLQFLFEYFSETQRNKGNFPGRFSGRQFSNSRSEMNVSTLELGDSALYLCASSEGQGVYEQYFGPGTRLTVT.

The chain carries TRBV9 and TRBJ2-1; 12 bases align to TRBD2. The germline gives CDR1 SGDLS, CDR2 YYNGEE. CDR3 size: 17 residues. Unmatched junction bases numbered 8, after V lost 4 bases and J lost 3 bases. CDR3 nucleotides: TGTGCCAGCAGCCCTAGGACTAGCGGGGCAATCTACAATGAGCAGTTCTTC. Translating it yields CASSPRTSGAIYNEQFF.

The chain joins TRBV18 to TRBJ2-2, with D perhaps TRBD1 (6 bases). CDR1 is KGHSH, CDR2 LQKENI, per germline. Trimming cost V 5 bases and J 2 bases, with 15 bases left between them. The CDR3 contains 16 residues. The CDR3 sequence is CASSERTAQNTGELFF. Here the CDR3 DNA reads TGTGCCAGCTCAGAGAGGACAGCCCAAAACACCGGGGAGCTGTTTTTT.

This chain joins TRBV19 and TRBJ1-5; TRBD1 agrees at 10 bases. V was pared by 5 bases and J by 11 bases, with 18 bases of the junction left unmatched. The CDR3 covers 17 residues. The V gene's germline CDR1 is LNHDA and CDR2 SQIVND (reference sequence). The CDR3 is CASSLDPDRGPDKAQHF. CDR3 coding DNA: TGTGCCAGTAGTTTGGACCCCGACAGGGGGCCGGACAAGGCCCAGCATTTT.

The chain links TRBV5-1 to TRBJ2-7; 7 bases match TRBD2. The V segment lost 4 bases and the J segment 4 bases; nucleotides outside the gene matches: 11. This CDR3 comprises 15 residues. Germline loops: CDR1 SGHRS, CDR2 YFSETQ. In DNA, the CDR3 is TGCGCCAGCAGCCCGAATAGCGGGCAGGGTTACGAGCAGTACTTC. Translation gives CASSPNSGQGYEQYF.

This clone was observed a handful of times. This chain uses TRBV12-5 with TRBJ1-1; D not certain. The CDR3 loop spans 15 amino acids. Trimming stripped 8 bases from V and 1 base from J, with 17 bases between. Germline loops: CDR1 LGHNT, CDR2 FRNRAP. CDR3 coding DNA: TGTGCTAGTTCGGCAGGTAGCGTAGGGAACACTGAAGCTTTCTTT. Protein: CASSAGSVGNTEAFF.

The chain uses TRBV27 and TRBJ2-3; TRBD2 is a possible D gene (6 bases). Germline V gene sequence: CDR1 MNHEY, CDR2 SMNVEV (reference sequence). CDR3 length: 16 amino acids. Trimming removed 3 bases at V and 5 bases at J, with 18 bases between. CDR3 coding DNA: TGTGCCAGCAGTTTCCGGCGGGGTGCTTCCGGAGATACGCAGTATTTT. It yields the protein CASSFRRGASGDTQYF.

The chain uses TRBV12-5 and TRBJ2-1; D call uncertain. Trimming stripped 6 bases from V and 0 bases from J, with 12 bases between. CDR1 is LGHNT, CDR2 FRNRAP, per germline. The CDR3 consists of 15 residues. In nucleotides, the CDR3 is TGTGCTAGTGGGCAGACGGGTAGCTCCTACAATGAGCAGTTCTTC. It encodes CASGQTGSSYNEQFF.

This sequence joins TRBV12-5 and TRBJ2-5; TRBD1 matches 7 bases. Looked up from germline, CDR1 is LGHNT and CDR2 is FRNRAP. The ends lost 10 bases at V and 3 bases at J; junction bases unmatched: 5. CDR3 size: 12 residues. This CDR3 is CATSGTEETQYF. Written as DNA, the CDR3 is TGTGCTACTTCCGGGACAGAAGAGACCCAGTACTTC.

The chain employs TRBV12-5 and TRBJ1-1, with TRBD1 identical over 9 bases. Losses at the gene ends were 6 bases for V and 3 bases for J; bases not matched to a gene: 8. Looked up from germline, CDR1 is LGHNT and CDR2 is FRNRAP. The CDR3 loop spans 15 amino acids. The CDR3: CASGSGQGTYTEAFF. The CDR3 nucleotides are TGTGCTAGTGGATCGGGACAGGGTACCTACACTGAAGCTTTCTTT.

The chain's CDR3 is CASSPAPSDTQYF. In DNA, the CDR3 is TGTGCCAGCAGCCCCGCGCCATCAGATACGCAGTATTTT. This chain connects TRBV7-3 to TRBJ2-3, with D unclear. The CDR3 has 13 amino acids. Germline V CDR1 and CDR2: SGHTA, FQGTGA. V was pared by 5 bases and J by 4 bases, with 10 bases between.